This T cell receptor beta chain was identified during a study of T cells in Graves' hyperthyroidism and ophthalmopathy. General observations from the study: Blood also carried most thyroid clonotypes expanded above 0.001. The model made its ophthalmopathy prediction, and onset followed a median approximately 6 months later.

Ophthalmopathy in the patients scored at least 3 on Clinical Activity Score and at least 4 on NOSPECS grade, lasting under 3 months. Exclusion of a patient resulted from uncontrolled infection, other autoimmune disease, pregnancy or lactation. In the case of this clonotype: Its antigen is as yet unknown.

Regions amplified from RNA transcripts were the TCR beta CDR3 regions. The HTBI set primed first-round TCR CDR3 RT-PCR. Via MiXCR, TCRdb re-called the multiplex PCR reads, giving one row per CDR3 protein. The sample records about 640,000 distinct CDR3 sequences, around 21% being singletons. V lost 4 bases to trimming and J lost 10 bases; unmatched junction nucleotides: 11. Per the germline V gene, CDR1 is SGHTA and CDR2 is FQGNSA. This CDR3 region has 15 residues. The chain uses TRBV7-2 and TRBJ2-1; 9 positions match TRBD2. Sequencing used blood. The sequence derives from a man younger than 40 with Graves' ophthalmopathy. CDR3 region: CASSSRGSGSHEQFF. The DNA of the CDR3 is TGTGCCAGCAGCTCCCGGGGTAGCGGGAGTCACGAGCAGTTCTTC.